The 25 T cell receptor beta chains below all came from one sample that was sequenced in a study of T cell responses to AZD1222 COVID-19 vaccine. Here immunoSEQ multiplex PCR was the method, and the copy in TCRdb shows in-frame clones only, minus some. This table has some 80,000 clones, around three quarters appearing once. The specimen comprised peripheral blood, sampled 28 days after the second dose of the MenACWY control vaccine. These receptors were collected from an adult who received the MenACWY meningococcal vaccine as a control.

The chain employs TRBV3-1 (or the pseudogene TRBV3-2) and TRBJ1-5, with D possibly being TRBD1 (5 bases). Germline values: CDR1 LGHDT, CDR2 YNNKEL (reference sequence). This CDR3 region has 15 residues. V was trimmed by 1 base and J by 6 bases, leaving 13 bases between them. Here the CDR3 DNA reads TGTGCCAGCAGCCAAGGGGGGACCGGGGGTCAGCCCCAGCATTTT. Its translation is CASSQGGTGGQPQHF.

The J gene is TRBJ1-1, the V gene TRBV29-1; D might be TRBD1 (5 bases). Germline CDR1 SQVTM, CDR2 ANQGSEA. CDR3 length equals 12 residues. Trimming shortened V by 4 bases and J by 4 bases, and 10 bases separated the two germline ends. Here the CDR3 DNA reads TGCAGCGTTGCTAGGCAGGGCACTGAAGCTTTCTTT. It encodes CSVARQGTEAFF.

This chain links TRBV7-8 with TRBJ2-1, with 10 bases lining up with TRBD2. This CDR3 is 16 amino acids long. The ends lost 3 bases at V and 7 bases at J; junction bases unmatched: 9. From germline, CDR1 is SGHVS and CDR2 FQNEAQ. CDR3 amino acids: CASSFASGSGRNEQFF. The CDR3 DNA is TGTGCCAGCAGCTTCGCTAGCGGGAGTGGGAGGAATGAGCAGTTCTTC.

The chain joins TRBV30 to TRBJ2-7, with D possibly TRBD1 on 7 matching bases. Per the germline V gene, CDR1 is GTSNPN and CDR2 is SVGIG (reference sequence). V lost 1 base to trimming and J lost 2 bases, with 15 bases between them. The CDR3 covers 15 residues. The CDR3 loop reads CAWSGGDSSPYEQYF. CDR3 in DNA: TGTGCCTGGAGTGGGGGGGACAGTTCCCCCTACGAGCAGTACTTC.

The rearrangement uses TRBV6-5 and TRBJ2-7, with 8 bases aligning to TRBD1. Germline CDR1 and CDR2: MNHEY and SVGAGI. The V and J ends lost 8 bases and 3 bases, in that order; junction bases with no gene match: 12. The CDR3 is 15 amino acids. The CDR3 is CASDSPRDRSYEQYF. The CDR3, as DNA: TGTGCCAGCGACTCGCCCCGGGACAGGAGCTACGAGCAGTACTTC.

The genes are TRBV5-1 and TRBJ2-5, with 7 bases matching TRBD1. After removal of 4 bases from V and 3 bases from J, the junction contained 9 bases not matched to a gene. The CDR3 totals 15 residues. Germline V gene lookup returns CDR1 SGHRS and CDR2 YFSETQ. The CDR3 sequence is CASSNRGGGEETQYF. The CDR3 coding sequence is TGCGCCAGCAGCAATCGAGGGGGCGGTGAAGAGACCCAGTACTTC.

The chain is built from TRBV4-3 and TRBJ2-2, with no clear D. CDR3 size: 14 residues. V lost 6 bases and J 8 bases, leaving 16 bases between the germline ends. The V gene's germline CDR1 is LGHNA and CDR2 YSLEER. CDR3 amino acids: CASSRMIGEGELFF. CDR3 nucleotides: TGCGCCAGCAGTAGGATGATTGGAGAAGGGGAGCTGTTTTTT.

This clone was seen just once. The rearrangement joins TRBV19 to TRBJ1-5; perhaps TRBD1 as D (6 bases). The V gene lost 2 bases and the J gene lost 6 bases, with 11 bases spanning the gap. Germline lookup yields CDR1 LNHDA and CDR2 SQIVND (reference sequence). The CDR3 runs to 14 residues. The CDR3: CASSIKGGGQPQHF. Written as DNA, the CDR3 is TGTGCCAGTAGTATAAAGGGGGGGGGTCAGCCCCAGCATTTT.

The chain carries TRBV30 and TRBJ1-1; D ambiguous. There are 13 residues in the CDR3. Germline values: CDR1 GTSNPN, CDR2 SVGIG (reference sequence). V lost 2 bases, J lost 8 bases, and 15 bases lay in between. The chain's CDR3 is CAWSSLANAEAFF. DNA for the CDR3: TGTGCCTGGAGTTCCCTTGCTAACGCCGAAGCTTTCTTT. The full variable domain, its missing parts supplied by reference TRBV30 and TRBJ1-1, is SQTIHQWPATLVQPVGSPLSLECTVEGTSNPNLYWYRQAAGRGLQLLFYSVGIGQISSEVPQNLSASRPQDRQFILSSKKLLLSDSGFYLCAWSSLANAEAFFGQGTRLTVV.

The chain joins TRBV2 to TRBJ2-2; 7 bases line up with TRBD1. There are 17 residues in the CDR3. The ends lost 5 bases at V and 0 bases at J; junction bases unmatched: 9. Per germline, CDR1 SNHLY and CDR2 FYNNEI. The CDR3 is CASSTRRDRPNTGELFF. DNA for the CDR3: TGTGCCAGCAGTACACGTCGGGACAGACCGAACACCGGGGAGCTGTTTTTT.

The chain joins TRBV25-1 to TRBJ1-4; 12 bases fit TRBD1. Germline CDR1 and CDR2: MGHDK and SYGVNS. The CDR3 is made up of 15 amino acids. Trimming cost V 2 bases and J 7 bases; bases outside gene matches: 2. CDR3 sequence reads: CASSEGTGGGEKLFF. In DNA, the CDR3 is TGTGCCAGCAGTGAAGGGACAGGGGGCGGTGAAAAACTGTTTTTT. Combining the CDR3 with reference TRBV25-1 and TRBJ1-4 gives the whole variable domain EADIYQTPRYLVIGTGKKITLECSQTMGHDKMYWYQQDPGMELHLIHYSYGVNSTEKGDLSSESTVSRIRTEHFPLTLESARPSHTSQYLCASSEGTGGGEKLFFGSGTQLSVL.

This chain links TRBV6-5 with TRBJ2-7; either TRBD1 or TRBD2 may supply D (6 bases each). In germline, CDR1 is MNHEY, CDR2 SVGAGI. The CDR3 consists of 15 residues. The V gene lost 11 bases and the J gene lost 0 bases, with 20 bases spanning the gap. The CDR3 nucleotides read TGTGCCTCCAATTGGGGGGCCATTGGCTCCTACGAGCAGTACTTC. Its protein is CASNWGAIGSYEQYF.

CDR3 loop: CASSPQGNRDNEQFF. The DNA of the CDR3 is TGTGCCAGCTCACCACAAGGGAACCGGGACAATGAGCAGTTCTTC. The chain uses TRBV18 and TRBJ2-1; D gene uncertain. Germline V gene data show CDR1 as KGHSH and CDR2 as LQKENI. Between the trimmed V and J ends, which lost 1 base and 5 bases, there was a span of 12 bases. The CDR3 contains 15 residues.

The chain joins TRBV4-3 to TRBJ1-5; D unresolved. The germline V gene encodes CDR1 LGHNA and CDR2 YSLEER. The CDR3 extends over 13 amino acids. The ends were cut back, 0 bases at V and 9 bases at J, with 9 bases in the middle. In DNA, the CDR3 is TGCGCCAGCAGCCAAGATTTTGAGGGGCCCCAGCATTTT. Translated, it gives CASSQDFEGPQHF.

V and J are TRBV6-5 and TRBJ1-1; D remains unclear. From germline, CDR1 is MNHEY and CDR2 SVGAGI. This CDR3 is built from 13 residues. The V end was cut by 5 bases, the J end by 4 bases, with 11 bases between. In nucleotides, the CDR3 is TGTGCCAGCAGTCGGAGGTTAGGCACTGAAGCTTTCTTT. Encoded protein: CASSRRLGTEAFF.

The CDR3 sequence: CASSLGGQGAPGEKLFF. The CDR3 DNA is TGTGCCAGCAGCTTAGGGGGACAGGGGGCGCCCGGTGAAAAACTGTTTTTT. V and J are TRBV7-8 and TRBJ1-4; 12 nucleotides match TRBD1. Trimming removed 1 base from V and 7 bases from J; junction bases left unmatched: 7. The CDR3 consists of 17 residues. CDR1 and CDR2 (germline): SGHVS, FQNEAQ.

This rearrangement joins TRBV7-6 to TRBJ2-3; 7 bases line up with TRBD2. The CDR3 runs to 16 residues. J gave up 1 base and V 5 bases, and 9 bases lay outside the gene matches. Germline-derived CDR1 and CDR2 are SGHVS and FNYEAQ. The CDR3, as DNA: TGTGCCAGCAGCCTGGGACCTGCGGGAGGCACAGATACGCAGTATTTT. This gives the protein CASSLGPAGGTDTQYF. The full variable domain, its missing parts supplied by reference TRBV7-6 and TRBJ2-3, is GAGVSQSPRYKVTKRGQDVALRCDPISGHVSLYWYRQALGQGPEFLTYFNYEAQQDKSGLPNDRFSAERPEGSISTLTIQRTEQRDSAMYRCASSLGPAGGTDTQYFGPGTRLTVL.

The gene calls are TRBV28 and TRBJ2-1; possible D gene TRBD2, 5 bases. The CDR3 is made up of 14 amino acids. Trimming removed 5 bases at V and 1 base at J, with 9 bases between. Germline V gives CDR1 MDHEN, CDR2 SYDVKM. CDR3 in amino acids: CASSPGGSYNEQFF. Here the CDR3 DNA reads TGTGCCAGCAGTCCAGGAGGTTCCTACAATGAGCAGTTCTTC.

V gene TRBV10-2 combines with J gene TRBJ1-2; D may be TRBD1 (5 bases). Germline CDR1 and CDR2: WSHSY and SAAADI. This CDR3 has 15 residues. Trimming left V 0 bases short and J 4 bases short, with 12 bases between. The CDR3 DNA follows: TGCGCCAGCAGTGAGTCGAGGGGCAGGGCCTATGGCTACACCTTC. This encodes CASSESRGRAYGYTF.

The chain employs TRBV5-1 and TRBJ1-4, with D tentatively TRBD1 (5 bases). Trimming took off 3 bases at V and 4 bases at J, with 19 bases between the two ends. The CDR3 has 17 amino acids. Per the germline V gene, CDR1 is SGHRS and CDR2 is YFSETQ. The CDR3 loop is CASSSEPLGGNNEKLFF. CDR3 nucleotides: TGCGCCAGCAGCTCTGAGCCCTTGGGGGGGAATAATGAAAAACTGTTTTTT.

The chain has TRBV7-2 and TRBJ2-3; D is unresolved. The CDR3 has 14 amino acids. CDR1 and CDR2 from the germline V gene are SGHTA and FQGNSA. V lost 0 bases and J 2 bases, leaving 6 bases between the germline ends. The CDR3 region has the DNA TGTGCCAGCAGCTTAGCCTTCAACACAGATACGCAGTATTTT. Its protein is CASSLAFNTDTQYF.

This clone was observed many times. This sequence joins TRBV27 and TRBJ2-4; D might be TRBD1 (6 bases). In germline, CDR1 is MNHEY, CDR2 SMNVEV (reference sequence). The V end was cut by 4 bases, the J end by 9 bases, with 13 bases between. CDR3 size: 13 residues. The CDR3 spells CASSSTGQSIQYF. The CDR3 region has the DNA TGTGCCAGCAGTTCCACGGGACAAAGCATTCAGTACTTC.

The V gene is TRBV5-1, the J gene TRBJ1-4; TRBD1 might be the D (6 bases). The CDR3 runs 15 residues. The germline gives CDR1 SGHRS, CDR2 YFSETQ. Trimming shortened V by 4 bases and J by 1 base, and 11 bases separated the two germline ends. The CDR3 spells CASSGGHRTNEKLFF. The CDR3, as DNA: TGCGCCAGCAGCGGGGGACACCGAACTAATGAAAAACTGTTTTTT.

This sequence joins TRBV12-3 or TRBV12-4 and TRBJ1-5; 7 bases match TRBD1. This CDR3 has 13 residues. With V trimmed by 5 bases and J by 5 bases, 3 bases remained unmatched. CDR3 in amino acids: CASSNQGDQPQHF. CDR3 DNA: TGTGCCAGCAGTAACCAGGGGGATCAGCCCCAGCATTTT.

The chain employs TRBV7-6 and TRBJ2-6; D tentatively reads TRBD1 or TRBD2 (5 bases each). V lost 5 bases and J 0 bases, leaving 17 bases between the germline ends. The CDR3 extends over 18 amino acids. Germline V gives CDR1 SGHVS, CDR2 FNYEAQ. CDR3 sequence: CASSPSPGPSSGANVLTF. The CDR3, as DNA: TGTGCCAGCAGCCCCTCCCCGGGACCCAGCTCTGGGGCCAACGTCCTGACTTTC.